A selection of T cell receptor beta chains follows, all from one sample in a study of cytomegalovirus exposure and HLA in healthy donors. Profiled with immunoSEQ multiplex PCR; TCRdb holds only in-frame clones, not every one. The sample lists tens of thousands of clones, just over 70% occurring once. Specimen: PBMCs. These receptors all come from a man in his fifties or sixties in good health and CMV-seronegative. CDR3s include the opening cysteine and the closing phenylalanine or tryptophan. The D gene is left open where the match is weak. Size tells how often a clone was seen (once, few, many) or the class of an expanded clone, and some rows leave it out.

DNA	CDR3	V	D	J	size
TGTGCCAGCAGTTACGTAACAGGCAAAGAGACCCAGTACTTC	CASSYVTGKETQYF	TRBV6-6	NA	TRBJ2-5	NA
TGCGCCAGCAGTTCGGACAGGGCAATTGGTGAAGCTTTCTTT	CASSSDRAIGEAFF	TRBV10-1	TRBD1	TRBJ1-1	NA
TGCAGCGTTGAAGGGACAGCAGTCTACGAGCAGTACTTC	CSVEGTAVYEQYF	TRBV29-1	NA	TRBJ2-7	NA
TGTGCCAGTAGTATAGCGAGGGGGCTGCCGAACACCGGGGAGCTGTTTTTT	CASSIARGLPNTGELFF	TRBV19	TRBD1	TRBJ2-2	few
TGTGCCAGCAGTTACGTGGGGACAGGGGTCGGGGAGCTGTTTTTT	CASSYVGTGVGELFF	TRBV6-5	TRBD1	TRBJ2-2	NA
TGCGCCAGCAGCGCGCTAAGCGGGCGGGACTTCAATGAGCAGTTCTTC	CASSALSGRDFNEQFF	TRBV4-1	NA	TRBJ2-1	NA
TGTGCCAGCAGCCCAGGGGGTCTTTTAGAGCAGTACTTC	CASSPGGLLEQYF	TRBV6-1	TRBD1	TRBJ2-7	NA
TGTGCCAGCAGTAAGACAGGGGGCAACACTGAAGCTTTCTTT	CASSKTGGNTEAFF	TRBV27	TRBD1	TRBJ1-1	few
TGTGCCAGCAGAGAGAATTCAGGAATAAGGAGGACTAGCGGGGGGGCCTATAACGGAGAGACCCAGTACTTC	CASRENSGIRRTSGGAYNGETQYF	TRBV2	TRBD2	TRBJ2-5	NA
TGTGCCACCAGCAGAGATCCAGGGACTAGCGGGGGCGCAGATACGCAGTATTTT	CATSRDPGTSGGADTQYF	TRBV15	TRBD2	TRBJ2-3	NA
TGTGCCAGCACAATAGGGGGCGGGAGGAGCTACGAGCAGTACTTC	CASTIGGGRSYEQYF	TRBV13	NA	TRBJ2-7	NA
TGCGCCAGCAGCGCGTCGCGGGGGGGCGTAGATACGCAGTATTTT	CASSASRGGVDTQYF	TRBV5-1	TRBD2	TRBJ2-3	NA
TGCGCCAGCAGCCAGGGGACAGGGAATTACTATGGCTACACCTTC	CASSQGTGNYYGYTF	TRBV4-1	TRBD1	TRBJ1-2	NA
TGTGCCAGCAGCTTGACTAGCGGGGGGGCAGGTGAGCAGTTCTTC	CASSLTSGGAGEQFF	TRBV9	TRBD2	TRBJ2-1	NA
TGTGCCAGCACTAGCGGGGTGGAGGGCACAGATACGCAGTATTTT	CASTSGVEGTDTQYF	TRBV6-1	TRBD2	TRBJ2-3	NA
TGTGCCAGCAGCTTCCCATTTAGGATGGCGGGAGTACGCAATGAGCAGTTCTTC	CASSFPFRMAGVRNEQFF	TRBV7-9	TRBD2	TRBJ2-1	NA
TGTGCCAGCAGTGAGTGGCAGGGCCAAGAGACCCAGTACTTC	CASSEWQGQETQYF	TRBV28	NA	TRBJ2-5	NA
TGTGCCAGCAGTTCCCCCACCGCGGGACAGGAGGCGGGTAATCAGCCCCAGCATTTT	CASSSPTAGQEAGNQPQHF	TRBV28	TRBD1	TRBJ1-5	NA
TGTGCCAGCAGTGAATCTGGAGAAGAGACCCAGTACTTC	CASSESGEETQYF	TRBV25-1	NA	TRBJ2-5	NA
TGTGCCAGCAGCGTGGGGACAGGCGGAAACACCATATATTTT	CASSVGTGGNTIYF	TRBV9	TRBD1	TRBJ1-3	NA
TGCGCCAGCAGACAGGGAAGCTCCTACGAGCAGTACTTC	CASRQGSSYEQYF	TRBV10-2	NA	TRBJ2-7	NA
TGTGCCACCAGCATAGACCCAGGTAGTGAGCAGTTCTTC	CATSIDPGSEQFF	TRBV15	NA	TRBJ2-1	NA
TGTGCCAGCAGCTTAGAGCAAATCGGCTATGGCTACACCTTC	CASSLEQIGYGYTF	TRBV7-2	NA	TRBJ1-2	NA
TGTGCCAGCAGCTTAGCTTCCGGGACAGGGGTCCACGAGCAGTACTTC	CASSLASGTGVHEQYF	TRBV13	TRBD1	TRBJ2-7	few
TGTGCCAGCAGTTCCGTCGCGGGCGGGATCGCCCACGAGCAGTACTTC	CASSSVAGGIAHEQYF	TRBV6-6	NA	TRBJ2-7	NA
TGTGCCTGGGCTAGGTCGGCTGAAGCTTTCTTT	CAWARSAEAFF	TRBV30	NA	TRBJ1-1	NA
TGTGCCAGCAGTGAATCTAATGCCGGGGAGCTGTTTTTT	CASSESNAGELFF	TRBV6-4	NA	TRBJ2-2	NA
TGCGCCAGCAGCTCGGGGACACCACAAGAGACCCAGTACTTC	CASSSGTPQETQYF	TRBV5-1	NA	TRBJ2-5	NA
TGTGCCAGCAGTGGGGTGACAGGGATGGTAGGCCAGCCCCAGCATTTT	CASSGVTGMVGQPQHF	TRBV2	TRBD1	TRBJ1-5	NA
TGCGCCAGCAGACCCAACGAGGAGACCCAGTACTTC	CASRPNEETQYF	TRBV5-1	NA	TRBJ2-5	NA
TGTGCCAGCAGCTTTGGACAGGGGACCACATCTGGAAACACCATATATTTT	CASSFGQGTTSGNTIYF	TRBV7-2	TRBD1	TRBJ1-3	once
TGTGCCATCACCGACAGGGGAGGAATAGATACGCAGTATTTT	CAITDRGGIDTQYF	TRBV10-3	TRBD1	TRBJ2-3	few
TGCGCCAGCAGCTTAATTAGCGGGGGGGAGACCCAGTACTTC	CASSLISGGETQYF	TRBV5-1	TRBD2	TRBJ2-5	NA
TGTGCCAGCAGCTTCCCTCAGGGGGCGAGGAACACTGAAGCTTTCTTT	CASSFPQGARNTEAFF	TRBV7-2	TRBD1	TRBJ1-1	NA
TGTGCCTGGAGTACTACGCGGGCCCTCCACTTT	CAWSTTRALHF	TRBV30	NA	TRBJ1-6	NA
TGTGCCAGCAGCTTGCTCTCGGGACAGGGTGATGGCTACACCTTC	CASSLLSGQGDGYTF	TRBV5-5	TRBD1	TRBJ1-2	NA
TGCGCCAGCAGCCAGGGGGGACCGTCTATGATTAATAATTCACCCCTCCACTTT	CASSQGGPSMINNSPLHF	TRBV4-3	NA	TRBJ1-6	few
TGTGCCAGCAGTTACTCGATTCAGGGTAACGGTGAGCAGTTCTTC	CASSYSIQGNGEQFF	TRBV6-6	NA	TRBJ2-1	NA
TGTGCCAGCAAGGAGGGCGGTCACACTGAAGCTTTCTTT	CASKEGGHTEAFF	TRBV6-1	NA	TRBJ1-1	NA
TGTGCCAGCAGTGAACCTGGGACTTACGAGCAGTACTTC	CASSEPGTYEQYF	TRBV6-1	NA	TRBJ2-7	few
TGCGCCAGCAGCTCTGGGGGAGGGAATAACTATGGCTACACCTTC	CASSSGGGNNYGYTF	TRBV5-1	NA	TRBJ1-2	NA
TGCAGCGTTGCTAAACTAGCGGGGGGAGGAGAGACCCAGTACTTC	CSVAKLAGGGETQYF	TRBV29-1	TRBD2	TRBJ2-5	once
TGTGCCAGCAGCCGGGACAGATCCAATGAGCAGTTCTTC	CASSRDRSNEQFF	TRBV7-6	TRBD1	TRBJ2-1	NA
TGTGCCAGTAGTATGAACAGGTCCCCCTACGAGCAGTACTTC	CASSMNRSPYEQYF	TRBV19	NA	TRBJ2-7	NA
TGTGCCAGCAGCAAAGGGACAGCTAACACTGAAGCTTTCTTT	CASSKGTANTEAFF	TRBV7-8	TRBD1	TRBJ1-1	NA
TGTGCCAGCAGTTGGACAGGGGTGAACAATGAGCAGTTCTTC	CASSWTGVNNEQFF	TRBV2	TRBD1	TRBJ2-1	NA
TGCGCCAGCAGTGGGAGCGTTTCAGGGGAGCTGTTTTTT	CASSGSVSGELFF	TRBV10-1	NA	TRBJ2-2	NA
TGTGCCACCAGCAGAGATCTTGGGAGGAATCAGCCCCAGCATTTT	CATSRDLGRNQPQHF	TRBV15	NA	TRBJ1-5	few
TGTGCCAGTAGTCTCCGCCAGGTGGGTCCAATGAACACTGAAGCTTTCTTT	CASSLRQVGPMNTEAFF	TRBV19	NA	TRBJ1-1	few
TGTGCCACCAGCAGAGGGACAGCTAACACCGGGGAGCTGTTTTTT	CATSRGTANTGELFF	TRBV15	NA	TRBJ2-2	few
TGTGCCAGCAGCCCCCCGGGGGGAGATACGCAGTATTTT	CASSPPGGDTQYF	TRBV7-6	TRBD2	TRBJ2-3	NA
TGTGCCTGGAGGGATAGGGGTAGCAATCAGCCCCAGCATTTT	CAWRDRGSNQPQHF	TRBV30	NA	TRBJ1-5	NA